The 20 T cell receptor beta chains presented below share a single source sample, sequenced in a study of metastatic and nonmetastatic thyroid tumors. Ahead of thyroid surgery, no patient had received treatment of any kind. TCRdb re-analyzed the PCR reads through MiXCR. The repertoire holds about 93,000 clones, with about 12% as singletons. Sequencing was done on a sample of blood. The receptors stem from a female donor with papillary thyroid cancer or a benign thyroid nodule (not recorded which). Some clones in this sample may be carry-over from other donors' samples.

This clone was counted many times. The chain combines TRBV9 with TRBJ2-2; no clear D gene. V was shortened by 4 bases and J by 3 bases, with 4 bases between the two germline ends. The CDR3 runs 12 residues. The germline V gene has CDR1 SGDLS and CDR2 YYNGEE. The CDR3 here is CASSPHTGELFF. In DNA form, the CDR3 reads TGTGCCAGCAGCCCGCACACCGGGGAGCTGTTTTTT. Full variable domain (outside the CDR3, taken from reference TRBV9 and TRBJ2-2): DSGVTQTPKHLITATGQRVTLRCSPRSGDLSVYWYQQSLDQGLQFLIQYYNGEERAKGNILERFSAQQFPDLHSELNLSSLELGDSALYFCASSPHTGELFFGEGSRLTVL.

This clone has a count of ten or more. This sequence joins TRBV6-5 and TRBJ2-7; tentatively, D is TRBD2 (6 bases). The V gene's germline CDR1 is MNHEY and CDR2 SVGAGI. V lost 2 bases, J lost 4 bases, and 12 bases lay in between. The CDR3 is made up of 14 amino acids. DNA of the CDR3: TGTGCCAGCAGTTACCTCGGACTATCTTACGAGCAGTACTTC. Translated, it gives CASSYLGLSYEQYF.

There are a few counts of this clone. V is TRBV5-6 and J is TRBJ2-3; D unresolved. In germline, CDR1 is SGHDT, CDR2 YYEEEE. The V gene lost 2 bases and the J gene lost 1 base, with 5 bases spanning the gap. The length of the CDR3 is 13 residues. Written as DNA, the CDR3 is TGTGCCAGCAGCTTCTCCGGCACAGATACGCAGTATTTT. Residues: CASSFSGTDTQYF.

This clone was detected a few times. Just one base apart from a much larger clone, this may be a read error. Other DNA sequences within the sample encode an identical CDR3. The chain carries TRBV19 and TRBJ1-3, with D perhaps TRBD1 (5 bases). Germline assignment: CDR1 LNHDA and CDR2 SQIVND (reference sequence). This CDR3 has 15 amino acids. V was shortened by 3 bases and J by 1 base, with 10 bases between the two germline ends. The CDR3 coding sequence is TGTGCCAGTAGTATCGGAACAGGTTCTGGAAACACCATATATTTT. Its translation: CASSIGTGSGNTIYF. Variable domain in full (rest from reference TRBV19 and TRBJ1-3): DGGITQSPKYLFRKEGQNVTLSCEQNLNHDAMYWYRQDPGQGLRLIYYSQIVNDFQKGDIAEGYSVSREKKESFPLTVTSAQKNPTAFYLCASSIGTGSGNTIYFGEGSWLTVV.

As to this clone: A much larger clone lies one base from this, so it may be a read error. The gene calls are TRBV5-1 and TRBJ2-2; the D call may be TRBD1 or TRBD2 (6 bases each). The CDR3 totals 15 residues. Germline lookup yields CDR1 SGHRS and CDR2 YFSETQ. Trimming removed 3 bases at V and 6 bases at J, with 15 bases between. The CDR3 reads CASSYLGGRAGELFF. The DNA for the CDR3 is TGCGCCAGCAGCTACCTTGGGGGGCGAGCCGGGGAGCTGTTTTTT.

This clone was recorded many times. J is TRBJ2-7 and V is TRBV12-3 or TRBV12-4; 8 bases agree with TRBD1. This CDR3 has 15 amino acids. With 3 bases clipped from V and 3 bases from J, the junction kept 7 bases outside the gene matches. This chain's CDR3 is CASSLTRGRIYEQYF. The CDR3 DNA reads TGTGCCAGCAGTTTGACCAGGGGGCGCATCTACGAGCAGTACTTC.

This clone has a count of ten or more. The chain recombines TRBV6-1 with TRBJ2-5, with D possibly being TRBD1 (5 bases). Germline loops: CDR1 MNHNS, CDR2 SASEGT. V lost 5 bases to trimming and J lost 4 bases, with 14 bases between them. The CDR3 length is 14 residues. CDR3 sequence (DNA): TGTGCCAGCAGTTCCTTAGGGGCTCCAGAGACCCAGTACTTC. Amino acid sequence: CASSSLGAPETQYF.

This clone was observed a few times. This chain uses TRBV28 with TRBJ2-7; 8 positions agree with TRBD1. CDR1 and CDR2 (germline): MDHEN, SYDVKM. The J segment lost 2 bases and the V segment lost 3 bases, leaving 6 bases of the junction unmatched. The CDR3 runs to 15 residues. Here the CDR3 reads CASSFFGTGAYEQYF. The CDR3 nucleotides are TGTGCCAGCAGTTTCTTCGGGACAGGTGCCTACGAGCAGTACTTC.

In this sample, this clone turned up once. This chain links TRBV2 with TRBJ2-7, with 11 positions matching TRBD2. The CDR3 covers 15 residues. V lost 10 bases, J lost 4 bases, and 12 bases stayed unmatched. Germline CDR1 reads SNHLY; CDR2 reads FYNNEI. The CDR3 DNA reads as TGTGCCATTAGGGGGGGACTAGCGGATGCATACGAGCAGTACTTC. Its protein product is CAIRGGLADAYEQYF. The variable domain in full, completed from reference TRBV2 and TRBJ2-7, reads EPEVTQTPSHQVTQMGQEVILRCVPISNHLYFYWYRQILGQKVEFLVSFYNNEISEKSEIFDDQFSVERPDGSNFTLKIRSTKLEDSAMYFCAIRGGLADAYEQYFGPGTRLTVT.

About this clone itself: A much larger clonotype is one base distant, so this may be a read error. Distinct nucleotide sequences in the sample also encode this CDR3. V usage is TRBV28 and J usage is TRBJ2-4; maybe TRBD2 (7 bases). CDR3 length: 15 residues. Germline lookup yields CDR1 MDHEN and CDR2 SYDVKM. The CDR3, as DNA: TGTGCAAGCAGTCGGGGGCCGGGGGGCAAAAACATTCAGTACTTC. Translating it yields CASSRGPGGKNIQYF.

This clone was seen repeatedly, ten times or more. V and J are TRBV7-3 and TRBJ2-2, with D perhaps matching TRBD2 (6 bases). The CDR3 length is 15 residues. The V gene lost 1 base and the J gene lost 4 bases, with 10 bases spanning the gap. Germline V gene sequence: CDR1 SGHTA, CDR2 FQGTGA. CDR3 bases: TGTGCCAGCAGCTTAATCCGGGGAGGCACCGGGGAGCTGTTTTTT. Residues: CASSLIRGGTGELFF.

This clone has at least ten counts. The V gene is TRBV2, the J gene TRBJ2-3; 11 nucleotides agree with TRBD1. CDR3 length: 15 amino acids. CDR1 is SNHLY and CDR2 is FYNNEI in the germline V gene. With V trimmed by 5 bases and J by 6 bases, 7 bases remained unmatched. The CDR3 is CASSTGQGASDTQYF. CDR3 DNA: TGTGCCAGCAGTACCGGACAGGGGGCTTCGGATACGCAGTATTTT.

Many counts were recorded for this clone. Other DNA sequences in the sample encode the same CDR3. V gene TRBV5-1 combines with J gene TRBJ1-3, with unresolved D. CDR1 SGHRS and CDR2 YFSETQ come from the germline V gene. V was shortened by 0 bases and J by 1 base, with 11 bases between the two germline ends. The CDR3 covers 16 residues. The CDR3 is CASSLDWFPSGNTIYF. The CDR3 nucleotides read TGCGCCAGCAGCTTGGATTGGTTCCCTTCTGGAAACACCATATATTTT.

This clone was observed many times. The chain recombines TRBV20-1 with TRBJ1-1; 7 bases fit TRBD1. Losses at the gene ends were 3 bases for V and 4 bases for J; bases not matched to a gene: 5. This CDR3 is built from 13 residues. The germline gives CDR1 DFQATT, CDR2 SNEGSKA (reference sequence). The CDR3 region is CSARGTASTEAFF. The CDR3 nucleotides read TGCAGTGCTAGGGGGACAGCATCCACTGAAGCTTTCTTT.

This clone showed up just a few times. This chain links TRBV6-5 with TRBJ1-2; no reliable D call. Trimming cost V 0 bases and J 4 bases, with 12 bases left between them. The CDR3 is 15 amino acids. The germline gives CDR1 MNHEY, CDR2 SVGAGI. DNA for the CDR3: TGTGCCAGCAGTTACTCCTCCCGCCGGGGCTATGGCTACACCTTC. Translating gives CASSYSSRRGYGYTF.

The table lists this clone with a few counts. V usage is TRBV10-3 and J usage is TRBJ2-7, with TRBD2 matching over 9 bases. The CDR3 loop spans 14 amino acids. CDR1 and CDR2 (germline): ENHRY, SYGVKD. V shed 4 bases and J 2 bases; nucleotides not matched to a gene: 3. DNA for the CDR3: TGTGCCATCAGTGGGACTAGCGACCCCTACGAGCAGTACTTC. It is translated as CAISGTSDPYEQYF.

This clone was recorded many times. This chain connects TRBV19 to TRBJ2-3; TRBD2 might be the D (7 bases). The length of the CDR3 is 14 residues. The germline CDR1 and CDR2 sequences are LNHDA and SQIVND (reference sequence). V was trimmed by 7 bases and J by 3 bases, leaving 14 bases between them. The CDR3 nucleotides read TGTGCCAGTAAAGGGCGGGGGCGTACAGATACGCAGTATTTT. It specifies CASKGRGRTDTQYF.

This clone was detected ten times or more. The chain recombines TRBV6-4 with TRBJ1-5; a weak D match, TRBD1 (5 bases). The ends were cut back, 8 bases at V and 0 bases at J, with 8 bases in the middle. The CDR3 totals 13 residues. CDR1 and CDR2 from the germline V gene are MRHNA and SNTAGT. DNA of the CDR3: TGTGCCAGCTGGGGCTATAGCAATCAGCCCCAGCATTTT. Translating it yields CASWGYSNQPQHF.

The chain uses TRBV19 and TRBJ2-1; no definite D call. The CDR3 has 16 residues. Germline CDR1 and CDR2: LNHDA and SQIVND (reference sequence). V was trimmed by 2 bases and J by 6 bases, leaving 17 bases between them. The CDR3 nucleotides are TGTGCCAGTAGTATATTGGCGTTGGACGGCTCCAATGAGCAGTTCTTC. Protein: CASSILALDGSNEQFF. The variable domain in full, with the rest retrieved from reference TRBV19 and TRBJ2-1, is DGGITQSPKYLFRKEGQNVTLSCEQNLNHDAMYWYRQDPGQGLRLIYYSQIVNDFQKGDIAEGYSVSREKKESFPLTVTSAQKNPTAFYLCASSILALDGSNEQFFGPGTRLTVL.

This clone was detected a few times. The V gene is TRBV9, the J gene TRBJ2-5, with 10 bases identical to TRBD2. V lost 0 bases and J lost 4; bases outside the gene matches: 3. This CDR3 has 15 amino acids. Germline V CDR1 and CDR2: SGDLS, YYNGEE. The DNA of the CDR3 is TGTGCCAGCAGCGTAGCGGCTAGCGGGAGAGAGACCCAGTACTTC. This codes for CASSVAASGRETQYF.